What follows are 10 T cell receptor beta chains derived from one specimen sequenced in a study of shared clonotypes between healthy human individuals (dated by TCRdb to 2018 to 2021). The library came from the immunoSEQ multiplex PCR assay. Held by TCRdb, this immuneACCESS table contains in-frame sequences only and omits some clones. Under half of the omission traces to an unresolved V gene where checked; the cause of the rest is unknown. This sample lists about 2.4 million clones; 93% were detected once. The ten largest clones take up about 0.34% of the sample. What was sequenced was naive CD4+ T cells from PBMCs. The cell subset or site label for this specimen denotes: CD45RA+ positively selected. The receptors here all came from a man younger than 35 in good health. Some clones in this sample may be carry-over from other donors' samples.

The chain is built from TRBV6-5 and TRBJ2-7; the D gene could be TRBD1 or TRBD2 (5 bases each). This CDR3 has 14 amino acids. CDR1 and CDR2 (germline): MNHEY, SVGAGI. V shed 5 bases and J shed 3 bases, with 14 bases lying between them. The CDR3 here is CASSPVRGLYEQYF. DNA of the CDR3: TGTGCCAGCAGTCCAGTGAGGGGCCTCTACGAGCAGTACTTC.

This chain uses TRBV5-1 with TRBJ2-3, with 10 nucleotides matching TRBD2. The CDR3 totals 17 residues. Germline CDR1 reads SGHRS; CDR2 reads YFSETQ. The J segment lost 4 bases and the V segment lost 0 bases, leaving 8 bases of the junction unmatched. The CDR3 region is CASSLGASGSKADTQYF. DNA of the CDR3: TGCGCCAGCAGCTTGGGGGCTAGCGGGAGTAAAGCAGATACGCAGTATTTT.

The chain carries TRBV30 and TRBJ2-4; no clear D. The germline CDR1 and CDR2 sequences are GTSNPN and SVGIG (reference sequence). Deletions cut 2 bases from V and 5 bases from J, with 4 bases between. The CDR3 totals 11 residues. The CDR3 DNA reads TGTGCCTGGAGTCGGGAAAACATTCAGTACTTC. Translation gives CAWSRENIQYF.

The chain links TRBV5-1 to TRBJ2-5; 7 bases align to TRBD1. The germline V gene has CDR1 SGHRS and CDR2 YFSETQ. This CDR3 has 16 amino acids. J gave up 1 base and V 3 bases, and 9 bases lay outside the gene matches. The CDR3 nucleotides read TGCGCCAGCAGCTCGACCCGACAGGGTGGCCAAGAGACCCAGTACTTC. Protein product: CASSSTRQGGQETQYF.

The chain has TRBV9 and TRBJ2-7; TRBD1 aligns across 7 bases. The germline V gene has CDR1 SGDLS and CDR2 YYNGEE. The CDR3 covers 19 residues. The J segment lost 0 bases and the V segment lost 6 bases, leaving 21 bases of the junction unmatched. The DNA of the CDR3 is TGTGCCAGCACCCTAGAGGGCGTAGCGTGGACAGGACGCTCCTACGAGCAGTACTTC. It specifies CASTLEGVAWTGRSYEQYF.

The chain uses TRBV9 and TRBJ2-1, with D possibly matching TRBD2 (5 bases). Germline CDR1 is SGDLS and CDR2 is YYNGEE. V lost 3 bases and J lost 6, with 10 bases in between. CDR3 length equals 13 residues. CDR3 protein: CASSGRPTNEQFF. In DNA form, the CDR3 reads TGTGCCAGCAGCGGGAGGCCCACCAATGAGCAGTTCTTC. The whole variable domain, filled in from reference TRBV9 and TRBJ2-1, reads DSGVTQTPKHLITATGQRVTLRCSPRSGDLSVYWYQQSLDQGLQFLIQYYNGEERAKGNILERFSAQQFPDLHSELNLSSLELGDSALYFCASSGRPTNEQFFGPGTRLTVL.

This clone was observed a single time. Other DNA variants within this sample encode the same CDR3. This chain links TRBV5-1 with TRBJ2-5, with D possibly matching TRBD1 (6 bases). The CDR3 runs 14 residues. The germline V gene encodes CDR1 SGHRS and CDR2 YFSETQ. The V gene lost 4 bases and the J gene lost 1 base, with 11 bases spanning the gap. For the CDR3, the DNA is TGCGCCAGCAGCCCCCAGGGGACCCAAGAGACCCAGTACTTC. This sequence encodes CASSPQGTQETQYF.

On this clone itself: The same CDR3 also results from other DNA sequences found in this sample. The CDR3: CASSEYGGETQYF. Here the CDR3 DNA reads TGTGCCAGCAGTGAATACGGAGGTGAGACCCAGTACTTC. This chain uses TRBV2 with TRBJ2-5, with TRBD2 as a possible D gene (5 bases). The CDR3 has 13 amino acids. Germline V gene data show CDR1 as SNHLY and CDR2 as FYNNEI. V lost 2 bases and J lost 5, with 9 bases in between.

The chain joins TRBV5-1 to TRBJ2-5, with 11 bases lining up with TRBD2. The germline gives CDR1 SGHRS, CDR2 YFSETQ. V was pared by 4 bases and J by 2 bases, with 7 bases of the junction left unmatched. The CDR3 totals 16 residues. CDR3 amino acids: CASSPGLAETQETQYF. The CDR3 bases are TGCGCCAGCAGCCCGGGACTAGCGGAAACACAAGAGACCCAGTACTTC.

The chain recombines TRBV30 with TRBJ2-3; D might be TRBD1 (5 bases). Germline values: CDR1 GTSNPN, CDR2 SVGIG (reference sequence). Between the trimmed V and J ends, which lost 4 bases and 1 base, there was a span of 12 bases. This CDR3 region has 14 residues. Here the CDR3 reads CAWIQGLGTDTQYF. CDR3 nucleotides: TGTGCCTGGATTCAGGGCTTAGGCACAGATACGCAGTATTTT.